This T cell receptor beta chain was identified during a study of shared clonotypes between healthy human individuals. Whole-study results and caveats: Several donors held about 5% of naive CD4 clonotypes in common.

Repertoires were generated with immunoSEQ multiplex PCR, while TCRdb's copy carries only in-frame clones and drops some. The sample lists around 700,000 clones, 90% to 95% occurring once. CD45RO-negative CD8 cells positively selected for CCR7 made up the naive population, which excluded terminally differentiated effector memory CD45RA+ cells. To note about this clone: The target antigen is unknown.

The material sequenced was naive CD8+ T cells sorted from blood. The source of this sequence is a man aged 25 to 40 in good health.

The CDR3, as DNA: TGTGCCAGCAGCCAAGTTCTTTACGAGCAGTACTTC. Its protein product is CASSQVLYEQYF. This chain connects TRBV14 to TRBJ2-7; D unclear. V lost 1 base and J 4 bases, leaving 5 bases between the germline ends. This CDR3 has 12 residues. Germline CDR1 reads SGHDN; CDR2 reads FVKESK.